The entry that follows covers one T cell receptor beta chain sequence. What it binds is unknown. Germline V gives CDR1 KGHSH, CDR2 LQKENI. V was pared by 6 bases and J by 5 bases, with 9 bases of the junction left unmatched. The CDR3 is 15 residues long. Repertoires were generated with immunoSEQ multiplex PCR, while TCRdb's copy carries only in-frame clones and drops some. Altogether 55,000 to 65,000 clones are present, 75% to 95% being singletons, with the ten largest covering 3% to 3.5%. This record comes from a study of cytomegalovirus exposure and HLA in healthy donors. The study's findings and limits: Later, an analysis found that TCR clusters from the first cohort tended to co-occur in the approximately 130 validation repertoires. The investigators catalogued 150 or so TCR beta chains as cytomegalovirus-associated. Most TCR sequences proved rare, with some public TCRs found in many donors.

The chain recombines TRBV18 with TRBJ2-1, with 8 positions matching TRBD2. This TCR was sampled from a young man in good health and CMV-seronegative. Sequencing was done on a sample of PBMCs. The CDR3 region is CASSDGRAQNNEQFF. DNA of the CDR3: TGTGCCAGCTCGGACGGGAGGGCCCAAAACAATGAGCAGTTCTTC.